The 20 T cell receptor beta chains in this list originate from one sample, sequenced in a study of Ad26.COV2.S vaccination and SARS-CoV-2 variants. The protocol was immunoSEQ multiplex PCR, while the TCRdb copy is restricted to in-frame clones and leaves out a portion. Among 350,000 to 450,000 clones listed, roughly 94% were seen once. The material sequenced was peripheral blood, taken after recovery from COVID-19. These receptors originate from a human donor who had recovered from COVID-19.

The V call is TRBV12-3 or TRBV12-4, the J call TRBJ1-3; D gene unclear. Deletions cut 6 bases from V and 10 bases from J, with 10 bases between. The CDR3 has 11 residues. The CDR3 DNA reads TGTGCCAGCAGCCTCGACGGGACCATATATTTT. This codes for CASSLDGTIYF.

The gene calls are TRBV19 and TRBJ2-1; the match to TRBD2 covers 9 bases. Germline V gives CDR1 LNHDA, CDR2 SQIVND (reference sequence). This CDR3 spans 15 amino acids. V lost 5 bases and J lost 3; bases outside the gene matches: 5. In DNA form, the CDR3 reads TGTGCCAGTAGTTTAGCGGGGGTCCTCTACAATGAGCAGTTCTTC. Translated: CASSLAGVLYNEQFF.

This chain uses TRBV9 with TRBJ2-5; maybe TRBD2 (7 bases). Germline loops: CDR1 SGDLS, CDR2 YYNGEE. CDR3 size: 18 residues. V gave up 0 bases and J gave up 9 bases, with 27 bases separating them. The CDR3 spells CASSVGVRAGALAAPQYF. As DNA, the CDR3 is TGTGCCAGCAGCGTAGGTGTTCGTGCGGGGGCGCTTGCGGCTCCCCAGTACTTC.

The V and J genes are TRBV7-9 and TRBJ1-5; 10 bases map to TRBD1. The V and J ends lost 5 bases and 1 base, in that order; junction bases with no gene match: 8. This CDR3 has 17 residues. Germline-derived CDR1 and CDR2 are SEHNR and FQNEAQ (reference sequence). CDR3 residues: CASSLTDRGLSNQPQHF. DNA of the CDR3: TGTGCCAGCAGCCTGACGGACAGGGGGTTAAGCAATCAGCCCCAGCATTTT.

This chain connects TRBV5-1 to TRBJ2-7; possibly TRBD1 or TRBD2 for D (5 bases each). The CDR3 extends over 14 amino acids. The germline CDR1 and CDR2 sequences are SGHRS and YFSETQ. Deletions cut 3 bases from V and 6 bases from J, with 16 bases between. The CDR3 region has the DNA TGCGCCAGCAGCTCCGGACAAAGGCTAGCCGAGCAGTACTTC. It codes for CASSSGQRLAEQYF.

This rearrangement joins TRBV7-6 to TRBJ1-5; 9 nucleotides line up with TRBD1. The germline V gene encodes CDR1 SGHVS and CDR2 FNYEAQ. V was clipped by 5 bases and J by 7 bases; unmatched bases: 6. This CDR3 has 14 residues. The CDR3 spells CASSIGQGRQPQHF. DNA of the CDR3: TGTGCCAGCAGCATCGGACAGGGGAGGCAGCCCCAGCATTTT.

V is TRBV3-1 (or the pseudogene TRBV3-2) and J is TRBJ1-1; 10 bases map to TRBD1. V shed 0 bases, J shed 7 bases, and the junction held 8 bases outside the gene matches. The CDR3 sequence is 16 residues long. From germline, CDR1 is LGHDT and CDR2 YNNKEL (reference sequence). The DNA of the CDR3 is TGTGCCAGCAGCCAAGACATCGGACAGGGGGTAGGTGAAGCTTTCTTT. This codes for CASSQDIGQGVGEAFF.

The gene calls are TRBV19 and TRBJ1-4, with 8 nucleotides matching TRBD1. V lost 3 bases and J lost 7; bases outside the gene matches: 13. The CDR3 sequence is 17 residues long. Germline V lookup: CDR1 LNHDA, CDR2 SQIVND (reference sequence). DNA for the CDR3: TGTGCCAGTAGTATGGAATCAGGGGGCGCATGGGCTGAAAAACTGTTTTTT. Encoded protein: CASSMESGGAWAEKLFF.

The V and J genes are TRBV6-5 and TRBJ2-5, with 7 positions matching TRBD1. J gave up 1 base and V 8 bases, and 4 bases lay outside the gene matches. CDR1 and CDR2 from the germline V gene are MNHEY and SVGAGI. This CDR3 has 13 amino acids. CDR3 amino acids: CASSDRVQETQYF. CDR3 coding DNA: TGTGCCAGCTCTGACAGGGTCCAAGAGACCCAGTACTTC.

V usage is TRBV7-2 and J usage is TRBJ2-5; D unclear. Germline V lookup: CDR1 SGHTA, CDR2 FQGNSA. CDR3 length: 15 residues. The V gene lost 2 bases and the J gene lost 2 bases, with 12 bases spanning the gap. DNA for the CDR3: TGTGCCAGCAGCTTATATAGTAGCCAGCAAGAGACCCAGTACTTC. Amino acids: CASSLYSSQQETQYF.

The J gene is TRBJ1-1, the V gene TRBV7-9; D gene ambiguous. Trimming shortened V by 5 bases and J by 6 bases, and 7 bases separated the two germline ends. This CDR3 is built from 11 residues. CDR1 and CDR2 from the germline V gene are SEHNR and FQNEAQ (reference sequence). The CDR3: CASSRNPEAFF. CDR3 DNA: TGTGCCAGCAGCCGCAACCCTGAAGCTTTCTTT.

V gene TRBV24-1 combines with J gene TRBJ2-3; no firm D call. The germline V and J ends were trimmed by 4 bases and 9 bases, with 25 bases remaining between them. Germline-derived CDR1 and CDR2 are KGHDR and SFDVKD. This CDR3 region has 17 residues. CDR3 DNA sequence: TGTGCCACCAGTGACCCTACCGGGCCCGCTAACGTGGGGACGCAGTATTTT. This sequence encodes CATSDPTGPANVGTQYF.

The table lists this clone with a few counts. This chain joins TRBV10-1 and TRBJ1-3; D is unclear. Germline V lookup: CDR1 WNHNN, CDR2 SYGVQD (reference sequence). The CDR3 contains 13 residues. The ends were cut back, 3 bases at V and 4 bases at J, with 7 bases in the middle. CDR3 in amino acids: CASSEFQGNTIYF. DNA for the CDR3: TGCGCCAGCAGTGAATTTCAGGGAAACACCATATATTTT.

The chain carries TRBV12-3 or TRBV12-4 and TRBJ2-3; D uncertain. The CDR3 extends over 12 amino acids. Trimming stripped 7 bases from V and 2 bases from J, with 7 bases between. The CDR3 loop reads CASTAYTDTQYF. Written as DNA, the CDR3 is TGTGCCAGCACTGCTTACACAGATACGCAGTATTTT.

The J gene is TRBJ1-2, the V gene TRBV6-5, with D possibly TRBD1 on 6 matching bases. V dropped 3 bases and J dropped 5 bases, with 7 bases sitting between them. From germline, CDR1 is MNHEY and CDR2 SVGAGI. The length of the CDR3 is 12 residues. In DNA form, the CDR3 reads TGTGCCAGCAGTTATGGACAGTATGGCTACACCTTC. This translates into CASSYGQYGYTF.

This clone was recorded only once. The rearrangement links TRBV27 to TRBJ2-2; no clear D. V lost 5 bases, J lost 5 bases, and 12 bases lay in between. The CDR3 consists of 14 residues. Per the germline V gene, CDR1 is MNHEY and CDR2 is SMNVEV (reference sequence). The chain's CDR3 is CASSPHQTTGELFF. The DNA for the CDR3 is TGTGCCAGCAGTCCCCATCAGACTACCGGGGAGCTGTTTTTT.

The chain's CDR3 is CAISRLGYNEQFF. CDR3 DNA sequence: TGTGCCATCAGCAGACTAGGGTACAATGAGCAGTTCTTC. V usage is TRBV10-3 and J usage is TRBJ2-1; TRBD2 is a possible D gene (6 bases). Trimming removed 6 bases at V and 4 bases at J, with 10 bases between. Germline V gene sequence: CDR1 ENHRY, CDR2 SYGVKD. The CDR3 contains 13 residues.

This clone was recorded once. This sequence joins TRBV6-2 or TRBV6-3 and TRBJ1-5; D call uncertain. Looked up from germline, CDR1 is MNHEY and CDR2 is SVGEGT. Trimming pared 0 bases from V and 11 bases from J, leaving 14 bases between. The CDR3 totals 14 residues. This chain's CDR3 is CASSYSTGGLTQHF. The DNA for the CDR3 is TGTGCCAGCAGTTACTCGACGGGAGGTTTGACCCAGCATTTT.

The CDR3 DNA reads as TGCAGCGTCCGCGACAGGGGGTACGAGCAGTACTTC. It translates to CSVRDRGYEQYF. This chain connects TRBV29-1 to TRBJ2-7, with TRBD1 matching over 9 bases. The CDR3 length is 12 residues. Germline CDR1 reads SQVTM; CDR2 reads ANQGSEA. V dropped 6 bases and J dropped 4; count of bases not matched to a gene: 4.

The chain joins TRBV19 to TRBJ2-3; no reliable D call. This CDR3 has 15 residues. Between the trimmed V and J ends, which lost 2 bases and 5 bases, there was a span of 14 bases. CDR1 and CDR2 (germline): LNHDA, SQIVND (reference sequence). CDR3 bases: TGTGCCAGTAGTATATCTCTAGTTTACGGAGATACGCAGTATTTT. It specifies CASSISLVYGDTQYF.